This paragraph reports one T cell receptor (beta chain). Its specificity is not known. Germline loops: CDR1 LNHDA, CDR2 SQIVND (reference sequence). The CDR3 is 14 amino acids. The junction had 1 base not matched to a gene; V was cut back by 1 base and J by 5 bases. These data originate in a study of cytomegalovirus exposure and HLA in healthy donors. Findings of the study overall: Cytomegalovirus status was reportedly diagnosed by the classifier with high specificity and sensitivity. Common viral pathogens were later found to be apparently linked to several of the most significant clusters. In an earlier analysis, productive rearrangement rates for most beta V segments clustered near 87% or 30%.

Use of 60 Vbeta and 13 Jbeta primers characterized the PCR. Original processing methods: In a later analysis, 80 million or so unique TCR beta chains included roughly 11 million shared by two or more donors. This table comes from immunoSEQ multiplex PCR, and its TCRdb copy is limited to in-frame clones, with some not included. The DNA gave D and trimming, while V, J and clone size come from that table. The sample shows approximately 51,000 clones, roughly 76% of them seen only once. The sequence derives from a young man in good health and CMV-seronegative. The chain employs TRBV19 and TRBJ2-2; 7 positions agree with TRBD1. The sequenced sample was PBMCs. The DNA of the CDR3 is TGTGCCAGTAGTATAGGGGACAGTACCGGGGAGCTGTTTTTT. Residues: CASSIGDSTGELFF.